A selection of T cell receptor beta chains follows, all from one sample in a study of tumor and adjacent non-tumor tissue in lung cancer. TCRdb reanalysed the multiplex PCR reads using MiXCR and keeps one entry per CDR3 protein. Of approximately 120,000 distinct CDR3 sequences listed, 50% to 70% are singletons. Sequencing used distant non-tumor lung tissue. The receptors here all came from a man between 60 and 75 years old with non-small cell lung cancer. Both conserved end residues are part of each CDR3. Fields, in order: J gene, D gene, clone size, V gene, CDR3 length, CDR3 DNA, CDR3 protein. A D gene is named only where the DNA matches it firmly. Some rows mark clone size as missing; the rest say once, few, many or name a class of expanded clone.

TRBJ1-2,TRBD1,many,TRBV20-1,13,TGCAGTGCTAGAGTGGGTCAGGGGGCTGGCTACACCTTC,CSARVGQGAGYTF
TRBJ1-5,TRBD1,many,TRBV28,14,TGTGCCAGCAGCTCCGGGACAGGCAATCAGCCCCAGCATTTT,CASSSGTGNQPQHF
TRBJ2-7,-,few,TRBV30,13,TGTGCCTGGAATGCCGGGACTGATTACGAGCAGTACTTC,CAWNAGTDYEQYF
TRBJ1-4,-,many,TRBV6-5,15,TGTGCCAGCAAGGGCAGTTATAGGACTAATGAAAAACTGTTTTTT,CASKGSYRTNEKLFF
TRBJ1-1,TRBD1,many,TRBV7-9,13,TGTGCCAGCAGCCTACAGGGGGACGGCCCGGCTTTCTTT,CASSLQGDGPAFF
TRBJ1-2,-,-,TRBV29-1,14,TGCAGCGTTGAGGACAGTTTTTCTAACTATGGCTACACATTC,CSVEDSFSNYGYTF
TRBJ2-7,TRBD1,many,TRBV5-4,15,TGTGCCAGCAGGGCAGGGACAGAGAGCTCCTACGAGCAGTACTTC,CASRAGTESSYEQYF
TRBJ1-3,-,-,TRBV6-5,17,TGTGTCAGCAGTTACTCTCGTTGGGGGGATATTGGAAACACCATATATTTT,CVSSYSRWGDIGNTIYF
TRBJ1-2,TRBD1,once,TRBV7-9,15,TGTGCCGGCCTGTGGGGGACAGCAACCAACTATGGCTACACCTTC,CAGLWGTATNYGYTF
TRBJ1-2,TRBD1,-,TRBV30,15,TGTGCCTGGAGTGTCCCGGGACAGGGGAACTATGGCTACACCTTC,CAWSVPGQGNYGYTF
TRBJ2-7,-,-,TRBV6-6,14,TGTGCCAGCAGCCTGGTGGGGGTGGTCTACGAGCAGTACTTC,CASSLVGVVYEQYF
TRBJ2-3,TRBD2,-,TRBV4-2,19,TGTGTCAGCAGCCATGAAGGGGGACTAGCGGGTCGTAGCACAGATACGCAGTATTTT,CVSSHEGGLAGRSTDTQYF
TRBJ1-2,-,-,TRBV10-2,13,TGCGCCAGCACCGTTGGGGGAGACTATGATTACACCTTC,CASTVGGDYDYTF
TRBJ2-2,-,many,TRBV29-1,13,TGCAGCGCTGTCGGGAAGAACACCGGGGAGCTGTTTTTT,CSAVGKNTGELFF
TRBJ2-7,TRBD1,-,TRBV7-2,13,TGTGCCAGCAGGGATACAGGGGGCTACGAGCAGTACTTC,CASRDTGGYEQYF
TRBJ2-1,TRBD1,many,TRBV6-2/TRBV6-3,16,TGTGCCAGCAGTTACTCTGACAGGGGGCTGGAGAATGAGCAGTTCTTC,CASSYSDRGLENEQFF
TRBJ1-1,-,-,TRBV4-2,13,TGTGACAGCAGTCGGACAGATTTTATTGAAGCTTTCTTT,CDSSRTDFIEAFF
TRBJ2-3,TRBD2,-,TRBV30,15,TGTGCCTGGAGTACTCCTAGCGGGAGCACAGATACGCAGTATTTT,CAWSTPSGSTDTQYF
TRBJ2-7,TRBD2,-,TRBV28,15,TGTGTCAGCGCCCGGAACGGGCGGGAGGGCCACGAGCAGTACTTC,CVSARNGREGHEQYF
TRBJ1-2,-,many,TRBV7-9,15,TGTGCCAGCAGCTACAGCGGAGACCGTAACTATGGCTACACCTTC,CASSYSGDRNYGYTF
TRBJ2-7,TRBD1,-,TRBV6-5,15,TGCGCCAGCAGCTCCAAACAGGACAGGGCCTACGAGCAGTACTTC,CASSSKQDRAYEQYF
TRBJ2-2,-,many,TRBV20-1,15,TGCAGTGCTAGAGATTTCTCCAGGGACACCGGGGAGCTGTTTTTT,CSARDFSRDTGELFF
TRBJ2-5,-,-,TRBV10-3,13,TGTGCCATCAGTGAAAACAGCCAAGAGACCCAGTACTTC,CAISENSQETQYF
TRBJ2-3,TRBD1,-,TRBV6-1,16,TGTGCCAGCAGCGCTACAGGGGGCTTAAGCACAGACACGCGGTATTTT,CASSATGGLSTDTRYF
TRBJ2-5,TRBD2,many,TRBV20-1,21,TGCAGTGCTAACCGGAGAGAGGGGACTAGCGGGAGAATAGGGGGCCAAGAGACCCAGTACTTC,CSANRREGTSGRIGGQETQYF
TRBJ1-6,TRBD1,few,TRBV28,17,TGTGCCAGCACGACCCCTCCGCTCACAGGGGGGAATTCACCCCTCCACTTT,CASTTPPLTGGNSPLHF
TRBJ1-1,TRBD1,few,TRBV20-1,20,TGCAGTGCTAGAATAAGCCGGCCCGGGTTGGGACAGGGTTATCAGACTGAAGCTTTCTTT,CSARISRPGLGQGYQTEAFF
TRBJ1-2,-,-,TRBV29-1,13,TGCAGCGTTGAAGGGGAACACAGTTTTGGCTACACCTTC,CSVEGEHSFGYTF
TRBJ1-6,TRBD1,-,TRBV4-2,16,TGTGCCAGCAGCCAAGACTGTACAGGGGCAAATTCACTCCTCCACTTT,CASSQDCTGANSLLHF
TRBJ2-3,TRBD2,-,TRBV12-3/TRBV12-4,17,TGTGCCAGCAGTAACCCTAGCGGCGCTCCTAGCACATATACACAGTATTTT,CASSNPSGAPSTYTQYF
TRBJ1-2,TRBD1,-,TRBV6-6,17,TGTGCCAACAGTTACCAACTACAGGGGGCGGATAACTATGGCCACACCTTC,CANSYQLQGADNYGHTF
TRBJ2-2,-,-,TRBV5-4,17,TGTGCTAGCAGCGCTCTAGGTAGCGGTTGGAACACCGGGGTGCTGTTTTTT,CASSALGSGWNTGVLFF
TRBJ1-2,TRBD1,-,TRBV6-5,17,TGTGCCAGCAGAATGGATGTTCGAAGGACAGGGTGCGACGTCAACACCTTC,CASRMDVRRTGCDVNTF
TRBJ2-7,-,-,TRBV29-1,12,TGCTGCATTGAAGACTATCACTACGAGCAGTACTTC,CCIEDYHYEQYF
TRBJ2-1,-,-,TRBV20-1,13,TGCTGTGCTAGAAGGAGTTTCTCACATGAGCAGTTCTTC,CCARRSFSHEQFF
TRBJ2-7,-,-,TRBV5-1,15,TGCGCCAGCAGCTTAAGAACAAGGGACTCGGGGGAGCAGTACTTC,CASSLRTRDSGEQYF
TRBJ2-3,-,-,TRBV10-3,15,TGTGCCATCACTGCGACAACGGGTAGCGCAGATACACAGTATTTT,CAITATTGSADTQYF
TRBJ2-6,TRBD1,-,TRBV15,18,TGTGCCACCAGCAGACCGGACAGGGTGGTCTCTGGGGCCAACGTCCTGACTTTC,CATSRPDRVVSGANVLTF
TRBJ2-5,-,-,TRBV5-4,18,TGTGCCAGTAGCTTGGCGCGTTTACCGGGGGTTCTTCAAGAGACCCAGTACTTC,CASSLARLPGVLQETQYF
TRBJ1-2,-,-,TRBV30,12,TGTGCCTGGAAGGTGGGATCCTACGGCTACACCTTC,CAWKVGSYGYTF
TRBJ1-2,TRBD1,once,TRBV20-1,12,TGCAGTGCTGGACAGGGGGTCCAAGGCTACACCTTC,CSAGQGVQGYTF
TRBJ2-1,-,-,TRBV6-1,15,TGTGCCAGTAGTGAATCCGGGATCTCCTACAATGAGCAGTTCTTC,CASSESGISYNEQFF
TRBJ2-7,-,-,TRBV6-2/TRBV6-3,15,TGTACCAGCAGTTCGGCTGGGGCAGCGACATACGAGCAGTACTTC,CTSSSAGAATYEQYF
TRBJ2-7,-,-,TRBV10-3,16,TGTGCCATCAGTGATACTAGAGGGGCCCCCACCTACGAACAGTACTTC,CAISDTRGAPTYEQYF
TRBJ2-2,TRBD2,few,TRBV11-2,18,TGTGCCAACAGTTCGGGACTAGCGGGAGCGACGAACACCGGGGAACTGTTTTTT,CANSSGLAGATNTGELFF
TRBJ2-1,-,-,TRBV21-1,17,TGTGCCAGCAGCACCTCATGGGGGCTAGCGGGCAACAATGAGCAGTTCTTC,CASSTSWGLAGNNEQFF
TRBJ2-7,TRBD1,-,TRBV6-1,16,TGTGTCAGTAGAGAGAATGTCCGGGACAGAAGCTACGAGCAGTACTTC,CVSRENVRDRSYEQYF
TRBJ2-2,TRBD2,-,TRBV20-1,13,TGCAGTGCTAGCGGGGGGGCCACCGGGGGGCTATTTTTT,CSASGGATGGLFF
TRBJ1-3,-,-,TRBV20-1,15,TGCAGTGCTACCGGAACCGGGAGCTCTGGAAACACCATATATTTT,CSATGTGSSGNTIYF
TRBJ2-5,TRBD2,many,TRBV2,14,TGTGCCAGCGGCCCGGGACTAGCCCAAGAGACCCAGTACTTC,CASGPGLAQETQYF
TRBJ2-1,-,-,TRBV13,13,TGTGCCACCAGCTTAAGGGTAGCGGCTGTGCAGCTCTTC,CATSLRVAAVQLF
TRBJ1-2,TRBD1,many,TRBV6-6,13,TGTGCCAGCAGTAATTCAGGGGGCAGGGGCTACACCTTC,CASSNSGGRGYTF
TRBJ2-7,TRBD2,many,TRBV6-6,19,TGTGCCAGCAGTGTTGGACTAGCGGCCAGGCCCAGCAATACCTACGAGCAGTACTTC,CASSVGLAARPSNTYEQYF